This is a list of T cell receptor beta chains from one sample in a study of CD4 T cells in relation to SARS-CoV-2 and coronaviruses. Their cognate antigens are unknown. Using immunoSEQ multiplex PCR, the repertoire was profiled, and TCRdb retains in-frame clones only, with some absent. The sample has 25,000 to 30,000 clones; over 60% are singletons. Material for sequencing was CD4+ T cells from PBMCs, cultured in vitro. These receptor sequences come from a human donor in good health. Each CDR3 is given with its conserved first and last residue. The order of the fields is J gene, D gene, V gene, clone size, CDR3 DNA, CDR3 protein. The D gene is left open where the match is weak. Rows give clone size only sometimes, using once, few, many, or a class for an expanded clone.

TRBJ2-1,TRBD2,TRBV7-2,.,TGTGCCAGCAGTCGAGAGGGACTAGCGGGAGGGAATGAGCAGTTCTTC,CASSREGLAGGNEQFF
TRBJ2-6,.,TRBV7-2,.,TGTGCCAGCAGCTTGAGGGGGGCTAGCTCTGGGGCCAACGTCCTGACTTTC,CASSLRGASSGANVLTF
TRBJ2-1,TRBD2,TRBV9,.,TGTGCCAGCCAAGGACTAGCGGGAGTAGGTGAGCAGTTCTTC,CASQGLAGVGEQFF
TRBJ2-7,.,TRBV19,.,TGTGCCAGTAGTAATCACAGGGAGGGCTACGAGCAGTACTTC,CASSNHREGYEQYF
TRBJ1-2,.,TRBV4-3,once,TGCGCCAGCAGCCCTGATCGAAGGGCAGCCCGCGAAGGCTATGGCTACACCTTC,CASSPDRRAAREGYGYTF
TRBJ2-5,.,TRBV19,.,TGTGCCAGTAGCATCGACAGAGATCTTGAGACCCAGTACTTC,CASSIDRDLETQYF
TRBJ1-4,.,TRBV2,.,TGTGCCAGCACCCCTAGCGAGGGGAAGAATGAAAAACTGTTTTTT,CASTPSEGKNEKLFF
TRBJ2-7,TRBD1,TRBV19,.,TGTGCCAGTAGTACCCGTGAACCGGGACAGGGGGCCTACGAGCAGTACTTC,CASSTREPGQGAYEQYF
TRBJ1-3,TRBD1,TRBV5-8,.,TGTGCCAGCAGCTTCACAGGGGGCTCTGGAAACACCATATATTTT,CASSFTGGSGNTIYF
TRBJ1-5,TRBD1,TRBV6-5,.,TGTGCCAGCGGAATATCCGGGACAGGGAACCAGCCCCAGCATTTT,CASGISGTGNQPQHF
TRBJ2-6,.,TRBV6-5,.,TGTGCCGCGGACGGAGTCTCTGGGGCCAACGTCCTGACTTTC,CAADGVSGANVLTF
TRBJ2-5,TRBD1,TRBV9,.,TGTGCCAGCAGCGTAGACAGGGGGCTGCTGGAGACCCAGTACTTC,CASSVDRGLLETQYF
TRBJ2-7,TRBD1,TRBV5-1,.,TGCGCCAGCAGCTCCGACAGGGGCTTCTCCTACGAGCAGTACTTC,CASSSDRGFSYEQYF
TRBJ1-2,.,TRBV12-3/TRBV12-4,.,TGTGCCAGCAGTAGGACTGATACTGGCTACACCTTC,CASSRTDTGYTF
TRBJ1-5,TRBD1,TRBV5-1,few,TGCGCCAGCAGCGAGACAGGGAAGGAGAATCAGCCCCAGCATTTT,CASSETGKENQPQHF
TRBJ2-3,TRBD2,TRBV5-1,.,TGCGCCAGCAGCTTTCTAGCGGGGGCGGCAGATACGCAGTATTTT,CASSFLAGAADTQYF
TRBJ2-3,TRBD2,TRBV2,.,TGTGCCAGCAGAGAGGGGACTAGCGGAGCCTACACAGATACGCAGTATTTT,CASREGTSGAYTDTQYF
TRBJ1-4,.,TRBV4-2,.,TGTGCCAGCAGCCAAGCACCAAGTGAAAAACTGTTTTTT,CASSQAPSEKLFF
TRBJ1-5,.,TRBV19,few,TGTGCCAGTAGTATCTGGGGTGACGACCAGCCCCAGCATTTT,CASSIWGDDQPQHF
TRBJ2-7,TRBD2,TRBV19,.,TGTGCCAGTAGTAAACAGACTAGCGGGAGTCCCGAGCAGTACTTC,CASSKQTSGSPEQYF
TRBJ2-7,.,TRBV3-1/TRBV3-2,once,TGTGCCAGCAGCCGAAGCAGGAACGAGCAGTACTTC,CASSRSRNEQYF
TRBJ2-2,.,TRBV7-9,few,TGTGCCAGCAGCTTATCCTTGAACACCGGGGAGCTGTTTTTT,CASSLSLNTGELFF
TRBJ2-7,.,TRBV5-1,.,TGCGCCAGCAGCTCTCAAGGCGACTCCCGCTGGAACGAGCAGTACTTC,CASSSQGDSRWNEQYF
TRBJ1-5,.,TRBV7-2,.,.,CASSSSGQPQHF
TRBJ2-3,.,TRBV12-3/TRBV12-4,.,TGTGCCAGCCAGTCGGGGACAGATACGCAGTATTTT,CASQSGTDTQYF
TRBJ2-7,TRBD2,TRBV3-1/TRBV3-2,.,TGTGCCAGCAGCCAGCCGGGACTAACCTTCGGAGAGCAGTACTTC,CASSQPGLTFGEQYF
TRBJ1-5,TRBD1,TRBV19,.,TGTGCCAGAGAACCCTGGACAGGGCGCAATCAGCCCCAGCATTTT,CAREPWTGRNQPQHF
TRBJ2-1,.,TRBV21-1,.,TGTGCCAGCAGGCCGGGACAGGGGGCGAATGAGCAGTTCTTC,CASRPGQGANEQFF
TRBJ2-7,.,TRBV20-1,.,TGCAGTGCTAGTCCGGGGGCTTCCTACGAGCAGTACTTC,CSASPGASYEQYF
TRBJ2-7,.,TRBV14,.,TGTGCCAGCAGCCAAGAAGGCTACGAGCAGTACTTC,CASSQEGYEQYF
TRBJ2-3,.,TRBV7-9,.,TGTGCCAGCAGCTCGTGGATCACAGATACGCAGTATTTT,CASSSWITDTQYF
TRBJ2-2,TRBD1,TRBV5-8,.,TGTGCCACCAACCCTCAACCGGGACAGGGATCCGGGGAGCTGTTTTTT,CATNPQPGQGSGELFF
TRBJ1-2,TRBD1,TRBV10-3,once,TGTGCCATCAGGGCAGGGGGCTTTGGCTACACCTTC,CAIRAGGFGYTF